A selection of T cell receptor beta chains follows, all from one sample in a study of cytomegalovirus exposure and HLA in healthy donors. TCRdb's table, derived via immunoSEQ multiplex PCR, lists solely in-frame clones and lacks some. Of about 67,000 clones listed, roughly 76% are singletons. Sample: PBMCs. The receptor set was obtained from a man between 60 and 75 years old in good health and CMV-seropositive. Both conserved end residues are part of each CDR3. The D gene is left open where the match is weak. Clone size is stated in some rows and not others, as once, few, many or a class when expanded.

NA,NA,TRBV11-3,TRBJ2-3,TGTGCCAGCAGCAGGGGGGGGGCAGATACGCAGTATTTT,CASSRGGADTQYF
TRBD2,few,TRBV2,TRBJ2-1,TGTGCCAGCAGCCGAGAGCGGGGGCGTTACAATGAGCAGTTCTTC,CASSRERGRYNEQFF
TRBD1,once,TRBV19,TRBJ1-5,TGTGCCAGTAGTACCCTAGGGCAGGGGGCAGGTCAGCCCCAGCATTTT,CASSTLGQGAGQPQHF
TRBD1,once,TRBV4-1,TRBJ1-5,TGCGCCAGCAGCCCCGACCAGGGACAGGGGATGGTTCAGCCCCAGCATTTT,CASSPDQGQGMVQPQHF
NA,NA,TRBV6-1,TRBJ2-7,TGTGCCAGCAGTGCGGAGCTTTCCTACGAGCAGTACTTC,CASSAELSYEQYF
NA,NA,TRBV7-9,TRBJ2-3,TGTGCCAGCAGCTTAGGTGTAGCGGTAATTCCTAGCACAGATACGCAGTATTTT,CASSLGVAVIPSTDTQYF
TRBD2,NA,TRBV7-9,TRBJ2-3,TGTGCCAGCAGCTCGAGCGGGGGGGCGGATACGCAGTATTTT,CASSSSGGADTQYF
NA,NA,TRBV27,TRBJ2-7,TGTGCCAGCAGTTTATGGGGCTCCTCTTACGAGCAGTACTTC,CASSLWGSSYEQYF
TRBD1,NA,TRBV6-5,TRBJ1-1,TGTGCCAGCAGTTACTTAACGGACAGGGGGTCTTTGAGATTCTTT,CASSYLTDRGSLRFF
TRBD1,NA,TRBV10-2,TRBJ2-7,TGCGCCAGCAGTGAGGTACAGGGGATCAACGAGCAGTACTTC,CASSEVQGINEQYF
TRBD2,NA,TRBV7-6,TRBJ2-1,TGTGCCAGCAGCTTTAGCGGGGGGAACAATGAGCAGTTCTTC,CASSFSGGNNEQFF
TRBD2,NA,TRBV7-8,TRBJ2-4,TGTGCCAGCAGCTTAGGAGGGGGGACTAGCTGGGGCAAAAACATTCAGTACTTC,CASSLGGGTSWGKNIQYF
TRBD1,few,TRBV13,TRBJ2-7,TGTGCCAGCAGCCCCAGGACGACGGGTCAACAGGGGGCGTCCGGCTACGAGCAGTACTTC,CASSPRTTGQQGASGYEQYF
NA,NA,TRBV23-1,TRBJ1-6,TGCGCTACCGATGCCGCGTCGGATTCACCCCTCCACTTT,CATDAASDSPLHF
NA,once,TRBV27,TRBJ2-5,TGTGCCAGCAGTTTTTTTACGGGGAATGTAGAGACCCAGTACTTC,CASSFFTGNVETQYF
TRBD1,NA,TRBV5-8,TRBJ1-6,TGTGCCAGCAGCCCCGGGACAGGGAGCTCCTATAATTCACCCCTCCACTTT,CASSPGTGSSYNSPLHF
TRBD2,NA,TRBV7-8,TRBJ2-2,TGTGCCAGCAGCTTTTCGGAACTAGCGGGAGGGGGCACCGGGGAGCTGTTTTTT,CASSFSELAGGGTGELFF
NA,NA,TRBV11-3,TRBJ2-7,TGTGCCAGCAGCTTACTAGAGACTTCCTACGAGCAGTACTTC,CASSLLETSYEQYF
NA,NA,TRBV18,TRBJ2-7,TGTGCCAGCTCACCACGCGCAGCGCACTACGAGCAGTACTTC,CASSPRAAHYEQYF
TRBD1,NA,TRBV27,TRBJ2-7,TGTGCCAGCAGTTTAATGATGGGACAGCTCTACGAGCAGTACTTC,CASSLMMGQLYEQYF
NA,NA,TRBV5-8,TRBJ1-1,TGTGCCAGCAGCTTGAGCGCGTGGACTGAAGCTTTCTTT,CASSLSAWTEAFF
TRBD1,few,TRBV2,TRBJ2-2,TGTGCCAGCAGTGGACAGGGGACCGGGGAGCTGTTTTTT,CASSGQGTGELFF
TRBD2,NA,TRBV5-1,TRBJ2-1,TGCGCCAGCAGCTTCATAGCGGGGGAGAACAATGAGCAGTTCTTC,CASSFIAGENNEQFF
TRBD2,NA,TRBV18,TRBJ2-1,TGTGCCAGCTCACCTAGCGGGGGGGCCGAGTCCTACAATGAGCAGTTCTTC,CASSPSGGAESYNEQFF
TRBD1,few,TRBV7-9,TRBJ1-6,TGTGCCAGCAGCCTGGGACAGGATAATTCACCCCTCCACTTT,CASSLGQDNSPLHF
TRBD1,NA,TRBV25-1,TRBJ1-6,TGTGCCAGCAGTGATTCCCAGGGGGCGCGGTCACCCCTCCACTTT,CASSDSQGARSPLHF
NA,NA,TRBV19,TRBJ1-3,TGTGCCAGTACCACACTGGAGAGGGGAAACACCATATATTTT,CASTTLERGNTIYF
TRBD1,once,TRBV7-2,TRBJ1-5,TGTGCCAGCAGTCCGACAGGGTTGATGGGAGGATACAATCAGCCCCAGCATTTT,CASSPTGLMGGYNQPQHF
TRBD2,NA,TRBV7-9,TRBJ2-5,TGTGCCAGCAGCTTAGGGGTCCAGCGGGAGGGCCAAGAGACCCAGTACTTC,CASSLGVQREGQETQYF
NA,NA,TRBV19,TRBJ2-1,TGTGCCAGTAATCCGCAGGGGCCCTACAATGAGCAGTTCTTC,CASNPQGPYNEQFF
NA,NA,TRBV27,TRBJ2-5,TGTGCCAGCAGGCGGCAAGAGACCCAGTACTTC,CASRRQETQYF
NA,NA,TRBV9,TRBJ2-1,TGTGCCAGCAGCTCCCGGACAAACTACAATGAGCAGTTCTTC,CASSSRTNYNEQFF
NA,NA,TRBV2,TRBJ2-5,TGTGCCAGCAAGCCTGAAGAGACCCAGTACTTC,CASKPEETQYF
NA,NA,TRBV27,TRBJ1-1,TGTGCCAGCAGTTTAAACAGGGTGGGCACTGAAGCTTTCTTT,CASSLNRVGTEAFF
NA,NA,TRBV19,TRBJ1-2,TGTGCCAGTAGTCTCCGAACAGCTAACTATGGCTACACCTTC,CASSLRTANYGYTF
TRBD1,NA,TRBV7-9,TRBJ2-5,TGTGCCAGCAGCGGGACAGGGAAAGAGACCCAGTACTTC,CASSGTGKETQYF
NA,NA,TRBV5-6,TRBJ1-5,TGTGCCAGCAGCTTCTGGGCGGGGAGGATCTCCAATCAGCCCCAGCATTTT,CASSFWAGRISNQPQHF
NA,NA,TRBV7-2,TRBJ2-2,TGTGCCAGCAGCTATACCTTCCTGAGCACCGGGGAGCTGTTTTTT,CASSYTFLSTGELFF
NA,NA,TRBV27,TRBJ1-2,TGTGCCAGCAGTCCCATGGAGCCCTTCTATGGCTACACCTTC,CASSPMEPFYGYTF
NA,few,TRBV4-1,TRBJ1-1,TGCGCCAGCAGCCAAGCCTTCGGGGGTCTGAACACTGAAGCTTTCTTT,CASSQAFGGLNTEAFF
NA,NA,TRBV10-3,TRBJ2-1,TGTGCCATCAGTGAGTCCCGGGAGCGGTACAATGAGCAGTTCTTC,CAISESRERYNEQFF
TRBD2,NA,TRBV19,TRBJ2-7,TGTGCCAGTAGTATAAATAGCGGGAGGGCCCTATACGAGCAGTACTTC,CASSINSGRALYEQYF
NA,NA,TRBV7-2,TRBJ1-2,TGTGCCAGCAGCCCCCGGCGGGGGAGTGGCTACACCTTC,CASSPRRGSGYTF
TRBD1,few,TRBV18,TRBJ1-4,TGTGCCAGCTCACACATAACAGGGGACGGTAATGAAAAACTGTTTTTT,CASSHITGDGNEKLFF
NA,NA,TRBV5-1,TRBJ1-2,TGCGCCAGCAGCGCAGGGGTTACCGGCTATGGCTACACCTTC,CASSAGVTGYGYTF
TRBD1,NA,TRBV6-5,TRBJ2-1,TGTGCCAGCATCCCGACAGGGGGAACCGGTGAGCAGTTCTTC,CASIPTGGTGEQFF
TRBD1,NA,TRBV11-3,TRBJ2-3,TGTGCCAGCAGCGCCTTGCAGGGGGCGAGAGATACGCAGTATTTT,CASSALQGARDTQYF
TRBD1,once,TRBV5-4,TRBJ2-4,TGTGCCAGCAGCTTCCGGTCAGCGGACAGGGAGTACTTC,CASSFRSADREYF
NA,few,TRBV6-6,TRBJ1-4,TGTGCCAGCAGTTATGGGAGGCCTCCGGATGAAAAACTGTTTTTT,CASSYGRPPDEKLFF
TRBD1,once,TRBV5-6,TRBJ1-1,TGTGCCAGCAGCTTCCTAGGGCAGGGGGCTGAAGCTTTCTTT,CASSFLGQGAEAFF
NA,NA,TRBV11-3,TRBJ1-1,TGTGCCAGCAGCCTACAGGGTTCCAACACTGAAGCTTTCTTT,CASSLQGSNTEAFF
NA,NA,TRBV5-1,TRBJ2-2,TGCGCCAGCAGCGCCAAAGGGGGTTTTAACACCGGGGAGCTGTTTTTT,CASSAKGGFNTGELFF
TRBD1,NA,TRBV7-9,TRBJ2-7,TGTTCCAGCAGCTTAGGGGACAGGCGCTCCTACGAGCAGTACTTC,CSSSLGDRRSYEQYF
NA,NA,TRBV2,TRBJ1-5,TGTGCCAGCATGAGGAGAAATAGCAATCAGCCCCAGCATTTT,CASMRRNSNQPQHF
NA,NA,TRBV27,TRBJ2-1,TGTGCCAGCAGTTTAGGGGGGTACTCCTACAATGAGCAGTTCTTC,CASSLGGYSYNEQFF